The 20 T cell receptor beta chains below all came from one sample that was sequenced in a study of STAT3 mutations in large granular lymphocyte leukemia. Findings and caveats of the study: Every T-LGLL patient had at least one immunodominant TCRbeta clonotype.

Method: immunoSEQ multiplex PCR; TCRdb's copy keeps in-frame clones and lacks some. The table shows some 31,000 clones, with around 88% occurring only once. No antigen has been assigned to these receptors. The specimen was peripheral blood mononuclear cells. These receptors were collected from a man aged 60 to 75 with T-cell large granular lymphocyte leukemia. Some clones in this sample may be carry-over from other donors' samples.

The chain carries TRBV28 and TRBJ2-4; D may correspond to TRBD1 or TRBD2 (5 bases each). The CDR3 runs to 15 residues. In germline, CDR1 is MDHEN, CDR2 SYDVKM. Trimming shortened V by 10 bases and J by 0 bases, and 16 bases separated the two germline ends. The CDR3 loop is CAIGSHGGAKNIQYF. For the CDR3, the DNA is TGTGCCATAGGCAGCCATGGGGGAGCCAAAAACATTCAGTACTTC.

V usage is TRBV5-4 and J usage is TRBJ1-2; TRBD1 might be the D (6 bases). Trimming took 6 bases from V and 5 from J, leaving 14 bases between them. In germline, CDR1 is SGHNT, CDR2 YYREEE (reference sequence). The CDR3 has 13 amino acids. The DNA of the CDR3 is TGTGCCAGCAACCTGGGGGGGGCTTATGGCTACACCTTC. It codes for CASNLGGAYGYTF.

The chain couples TRBV5-1 to TRBJ2-3; 12 nucleotides align to TRBD2. The CDR3 extends over 16 amino acids. V was clipped by 3 bases and J by 4 bases; unmatched bases: 6. Per germline, CDR1 SGHRS and CDR2 YFSETQ. The CDR3 region is CASSSGLAGFADTQYF. As DNA, the CDR3 is TGCGCCAGCAGCTCTGGACTAGCGGGATTCGCAGATACGCAGTATTTT.

This clone was observed once. One junction end does not reproduce the germline sequence, and a read error may be involved. The V call is TRBV6-1, the J call TRBJ1-3; D not certain. Germline CDR1 MNHNS, CDR2 SASEGT. This CDR3 region has 13 residues. Here the CDR3 DNA reads TGTGCCAGCAGTGAACACACTGGGAACACCATATATTTT. This gives the protein CASSEHTGNTIYF.

The rearrangement uses TRBV5-6 and TRBJ2-1, with D perhaps TRBD1 (5 bases). The ends were cut back, 0 bases at V and 3 bases at J, with 13 bases in the middle. This CDR3 has 16 amino acids. In germline, CDR1 is SGHDT, CDR2 YYEEEE. The CDR3 spells CASSLEVGRGYNEQFF. CDR3 DNA sequence: TGTGCCAGCAGCTTGGAGGTTGGTAGGGGCTACAATGAGCAGTTCTTC.

The chain combines TRBV30 with TRBJ2-7; tentative D call: TRBD1 (5 bases). Trimming left V 3 bases short and J 2 bases short, with 5 bases between. This CDR3 spans 11 amino acids. Germline V gene lookup returns CDR1 GTSNPN and CDR2 SVGIG (reference sequence). In nucleotides, the CDR3 is TGTGCCTGGAGCAGGGCCTACGAGCAGTACTTC. Translated: CAWSRAYEQYF.

This clone turned up a few times. J is TRBJ1-5 and V is TRBV18; D gene ambiguous. Trimming removed 6 bases from V and 1 base from J, with 13 bases in between. Germline CDR1 KGHSH, CDR2 LQKENI. The CDR3 loop spans 15 amino acids. CDR3 loop: CASSVGSGSNQPQHF. CDR3 nucleotide sequence: TGTGCCAGCTCTGTAGGGTCCGGGAGCAATCAGCCCCAGCATTTT. Filled out from reference TRBV18 and TRBJ1-5, the complete variable domain reads NAGVMQNPRHLVRRRGQEARLRCSPMKGHSHVYWYRQLPEEGLKFMVYLQKENIIDESGMPKERFSAEFPKEGPSILRIQQVVRGDSAAYFCASSVGSGSNQPQHFGDGTRLSIL.

The chain has TRBV6-6 and TRBJ1-1, with 9 bases matching TRBD1. Germline V lookup: CDR1 MNHNY, CDR2 SVGAGI (reference sequence). After removal of 6 bases from V and 5 bases from J, the junction contained 7 bases not matched to a gene. The CDR3 loop spans 14 amino acids. CDR3 sequence reads: CASRGTGRKTEAFF. In nucleotides, the CDR3 is TGTGCCAGCAGGGGGACAGGGAGGAAGACTGAAGCTTTCTTT.

The rearrangement joins TRBV29-1 to TRBJ1-2; a possible D gene is TRBD1 (5 bases). In germline, CDR1 is SQVTM, CDR2 ANQGSEA. The CDR3 loop spans 13 amino acids. V was pared by 0 bases and J by 6 bases, with 11 bases between. The CDR3 nucleotides are TGCAGCGTTGAAGAAGGGGCTCGGGATGGCTACACCTTC. It specifies CSVEEGARDGYTF.

With respect to this clone: The CDR3 carries no conserved terminal phenylalanine or tryptophan, so it likely arises from a read error. No DNA is shown, since the ends of the CDR3 on it are uncertain; the CDR3 is the one TCRdb lists. The chain uses TRBV6-5 and TRBJ2-2; the D call TRBD2 from the table was never checked on the DNA. Germline V gives CDR1 MNHEY, CDR2 SVGAGI. The CDR3 region is 8 residues in length, termini included. The CDR3 region is CASSPPPE.

The chain couples TRBV14 to TRBJ1-6; no reliable D call. Germline CDR1 reads SGHDN; CDR2 reads FVKESK. V was trimmed by 5 bases and J by 0 bases, leaving 17 bases between them. The CDR3 runs to 18 residues. CDR3 DNA: TGTGCCAGCAGCTTTGGAAGTAGAGGATCCTCCTATAATTCACCCCTCCACTTT. It is translated as CASSFGSRGSSYNSPLHF.

This clone was seen only once. The rearrangement uses TRBV7-9 and TRBJ2-2; D remains unclear. The CDR3 runs to 14 residues. The germline gives CDR1 SEHNR, CDR2 FQNEAQ (reference sequence). Between the trimmed V and J ends, which lost 3 bases and 6 bases, there was a span of 11 bases. CDR3 residues: CASSFQGVPGELFF. The CDR3 coding sequence is TGTGCCAGCAGCTTTCAAGGTGTCCCCGGGGAGCTGTTTTTT.

The chain links TRBV10-2 to TRBJ2-7; TRBD2 agrees at 10 bases. Germline CDR1 WSHSY, CDR2 SAAADI. J lost 4 bases, V lost 3 bases, and 6 bases had no gene match. CDR3 length: 15 amino acids. The CDR3 DNA reads TGCGCCAGCAGTGAAAGGAGCGGGAGGGCGTACGAGCAGTACTTC. It specifies CASSERSGRAYEQYF.

The chain joins TRBV5-1 to TRBJ2-5; a possible D gene is TRBD2 (5 bases). Germline V gene sequence: CDR1 SGHRS, CDR2 YFSETQ. The CDR3 is 16 amino acids. The V and J ends lost 3 bases and 0 bases respectively, with 15 bases between them. The CDR3 sequence is CASSSLLTGDQETQYF. The CDR3 DNA is TGCGCCAGCAGCTCGTTGTTAACCGGGGACCAAGAGACCCAGTACTTC.

The chain couples TRBV6-6 to TRBJ1-4, with D tentatively TRBD1 (5 bases). This CDR3 comprises 14 residues. Trimming cost V 4 bases and J 4 bases, with 10 bases left between them. In germline, CDR1 is MNHNY, CDR2 SVGAGI (reference sequence). CDR3 sequence reads: CASSFGTLNEKLFF. CDR3 coding DNA: TGTGCCAGCAGTTTTGGGACCCTTAATGAAAAACTGTTTTTT.

V gene TRBV19 combines with J gene TRBJ1-5; D not certain. V was pared by 2 bases and J by 6 bases, with 14 bases between. The CDR3 length is 15 residues. Germline assignment: CDR1 LNHDA and CDR2 SQIVND (reference sequence). The CDR3 DNA is TGTGCCAGTAGTATATTCCAGGATCCCCCTCAGCCCCAGCATTTT. It specifies CASSIFQDPPQPQHF.

The gene calls are TRBV6-4 and TRBJ2-2; D not certain. The CDR3 has 13 amino acids. Trimming removed 1 base at V and 6 bases at J, with 6 bases between. Germline CDR1 MRHNA, CDR2 SNTAGT. CDR3 sequence reads: CASSDFNSGELFF. The CDR3 coding sequence is TGTGCCAGCAGTGACTTTAATTCCGGGGAGCTGTTTTTT.

This chain uses TRBV9 with TRBJ2-5; D call uncertain. Between the trimmed V and J ends, which lost 7 bases and 8 bases, there was a span of 3 bases. The CDR3 sequence is 8 residues long. Per germline, CDR1 SGDLS and CDR2 YYNGEE. CDR3 bases: TGTGCCAGCGGAACCCAGTACTTC. Amino acid sequence: CASGTQYF.

J is TRBJ2-7 and V is TRBV28; the D is unclear. The CDR3 contains 12 residues. V was trimmed by 1 base and J by 2 bases, leaving 3 bases between them. CDR1 and CDR2 from the germline V gene are MDHEN and SYDVKM. CDR3 in amino acids: CASSLYTYEQYF. CDR3 in DNA: TGTGCCAGCAGTTTATACACCTACGAGCAGTACTTC.

The chain links TRBV18 to TRBJ1-2; no clear D gene. Germline V gene lookup returns CDR1 KGHSH and CDR2 LQKENI. CDR3 length: 11 residues. Trimming took off 1 base at V and 8 bases at J, with 5 bases between the two ends. The DNA for the CDR3 is TGTGCCAGCTCACCACAGGAGGGCTACACCTTC. This encodes CASSPQEGYTF.